Listed below are T cell receptor beta chains from one sample, sequenced in a study of T cell responses to AZD1222 COVID-19 vaccine. Sequenced by immunoSEQ multiplex PCR; TCRdb stores in-frame clones only, minus some. In the table there are 150,000 to 200,000 clones, 75% to 90% of which are singletons. Source: peripheral blood, taken on day 0 of AZD1222 vaccination. The source of these receptors is an adult in good health. Both conserved end residues are part of each CDR3. A D gene is named only where the DNA matches it firmly. Clone sizes are given selectively: once, few, many, or a class where the clone is expanded.

size: -
J: TRBJ2-7
D: TRBD1
V: TRBV19
CDR3: CASSERQGSYEQYF
DNA: TGTGCCAGTAGTGAGCGACAGGGGAGCTACGAGCAGTACTTC

size: -
J: TRBJ1-2
D: -
V: TRBV29-1
CDR3: CSVAPQDPGGYGYTF
DNA: TGCAGCGTTGCCCCCCAGGACCCCGGAGGCTATGGCTACACCTTC

size: -
J: TRBJ2-7
D: -
V: TRBV15
CDR3: CATSSESYEQYF
DNA: TGTGCCACCAGCAGCGAATCCTACGAGCAGTACTTC

size: -
J: TRBJ2-3
D: TRBD2
V: TRBV6-5
CDR3: CAREQRGDWDTQYF
DNA: TGTGCCAGAGAGCAACGGGGGGACTGGGATACGCAGTATTTT

size: -
J: TRBJ2-3
D: -
V: TRBV4-3
CDR3: CASSHRDFSTDTQYF
DNA: TGCGCCAGCAGCCACCGGGACTTTTCCACAGATACGCAGTATTTT

size: -
J: TRBJ1-4
D: -
V: TRBV10-3
CDR3: CAISDRRGSEKLFF
DNA: TGTGCCATCAGTGATAGGAGGGGGAGCGAAAAACTGTTTTTT

size: -
J: TRBJ1-2
D: -
V: TRBV6-5
CDR3: CASSSNPFSRNYGYTF
DNA: TGTGCCAGCAGTTCCAACCCGTTTAGCAGAAACTATGGCTACACCTTC

size: -
J: TRBJ1-4
D: TRBD1
V: TRBV11-3
CDR3: CASSFDRGNEKLFF
DNA: TGTGCCAGCAGCTTCGACAGGGGAAATGAAAAACTGTTTTTT

size: few
J: TRBJ2-2
D: -
V: TRBV4-1
CDR3: CASSQVAGTGELFF
DNA: TGCGCCAGCAGCCAAGTCGCAGGAACCGGGGAGCTGTTTTTT

size: -
J: TRBJ2-6
D: TRBD1
V: TRBV18
CDR3: CASSRGQGASGANVLTF
DNA: TGTGCCAGCTCACGGGGGCAGGGGGCCTCTGGGGCCAACGTCCTGACTTTC

size: -
J: TRBJ2-3
D: -
V: TRBV28
CDR3: CASSSPPSFLQYF
DNA: TGTGCCAGCAGTTCCCCCCCGAGCTTCCTGCAGTATTTT

size: -
J: TRBJ2-1
D: -
V: TRBV28
CDR3: CASSLAGVREQFF
DNA: TGTGCCAGCAGTTTGGCCGGGGTGCGTGAGCAGTTCTTC

size: -
J: TRBJ2-2
D: -
V: TRBV7-9
CDR3: CASSLSGELFF
DNA: TGTGCCAGCAGCTTGTCCGGGGAGCTGTTTTTT

size: -
J: TRBJ1-5
D: -
V: TRBV18
CDR3: CASSPIRQNQPQHF
DNA: TGTGCCAGCTCACCAATAAGGCAGAATCAGCCCCAGCATTTT

size: -
J: TRBJ1-6
D: -
V: TRBV21-1
CDR3: CASSLEQGANPPLHF
DNA: TGTGCCAGCAGCTTAGAACAGGGGGCAAATCCACCCCTCCACTTT

size: -
J: TRBJ1-5
D: -
V: TRBV5-5
CDR3: CASSRDGHNQPQHF
DNA: TGTGCCAGCAGCCGGGACGGCCACAATCAGCCCCAGCATTTT

size: -
J: TRBJ1-2
D: -
V: TRBV6-2/TRBV6-3
CDR3: CASSSPDSPYYGYTF
DNA: TGTGCCAGCAGTTCGCCCGACAGTCCTTACTATGGCTACACCTTC

size: -
J: TRBJ1-6
D: TRBD1
V: TRBV19
CDR3: CASRGQGYNSPLHF
DNA: TGTGCCAGTAGGGGACAGGGGTATAATTCACCCCTCCACTTT

size: -
J: TRBJ2-4
D: TRBD2
V: TRBV2
CDR3: CASRRTSGGENIQYF
DNA: TGTGCCAGCAGACGGACTAGCGGGGGGGAAAACATTCAGTACTTC

size: -
J: TRBJ1-1
D: -
V: TRBV7-9
CDR3: CASSQFENTEAFF
DNA: TGTGCCAGCAGCCAATTTGAGAACACTGAAGCTTTCTTT

size: -
J: TRBJ1-6
D: -
V: TRBV5-4
CDR3: CASSRGTSWNSPLHF
DNA: TGTGCCAGCAGCCGAGGGACATCATGGAATTCACCCCTCCACTTT

size: -
J: TRBJ1-2
D: -
V: TRBV6-5
CDR3: CASSYEAGSRVKGYTF
DNA: TGTGCCAGCAGTTACGAGGCAGGATCGAGGGTGAAGGGCTACACCTTC

size: -
J: TRBJ2-2
D: -
V: TRBV2
CDR3: CASSEEGAGNGELFF
DNA: TGTGCCAGCAGTGAAGAGGGGGCGGGGAACGGGGAGCTGTTTTTT

size: -
J: TRBJ2-2
D: -
V: TRBV15
CDR3: CATRLGGGLTGELFF
DNA: TGTGCCACCAGACTGGGGGGGGGCCTTACCGGGGAGCTGTTTTTT

size: once
J: TRBJ1-2
D: -
V: TRBV12-3/TRBV12-4
CDR3: CASSPSGGGGYTF
DNA: TGTGCCAGCAGCCCCAGCGGTGGCGGCGGCTACACCTTC

size: -
J: TRBJ2-2
D: -
V: TRBV3-1/TRBV3-2
CDR3: CASSPWDRELFF
DNA: TGTGCCAGCAGCCCATGGGACAGGGAGCTGTTTTTT

size: -
J: TRBJ1-4
D: TRBD1
V: TRBV5-1
CDR3: CASSPSTGGDLKLFF
DNA: TGCGCCAGCAGCCCGAGTACAGGGGGGGATTTAAAACTGTTTTTT

size: -
J: TRBJ2-2
D: -
V: TRBV19
CDR3: CASSIVNPGELFF
DNA: TGTGCCAGTAGTATAGTTAATCCCGGGGAGCTGTTTTTT

size: -
J: TRBJ2-3
D: -
V: TRBV5-1
CDR3: CASSLPAGPDTQYF
DNA: TGCGCCAGCAGCTTGCCGGCGGGGCCAGATACGCAGTATTTT

size: -
J: TRBJ1-2
D: -
V: TRBV28
CDR3: CASSLAGYYGYTF
DNA: TGTGCCAGCAGTTTAGCGGGTTACTATGGCTACACCTTC

size: -
J: TRBJ1-5
D: -
V: TRBV27
CDR3: CASSLTGVGQPQHF
DNA: TGTGCCAGCAGTTTAACAGGAGTGGGTCAGCCCCAGCATTTT

size: -
J: TRBJ2-6
D: -
V: TRBV10-1
CDR3: CASSPNLAANVLTF
DNA: TGCGCCAGCAGTCCTAACTTGGCGGCCAACGTCCTGACTTTC

size: -
J: TRBJ2-3
D: -
V: TRBV19
CDR3: CASSMGGTVHTDTQYF
DNA: TGTGCCAGTAGTATGGGAGGGACAGTGCATACGGATACGCAGTATTTT

size: -
J: TRBJ1-5
D: TRBD1
V: TRBV27
CDR3: CASSRTGVNQPQHF
DNA: TGTGCCAGCAGTCGGACAGGGGTCAACCAGCCCCAGCATTTT

size: -
J: TRBJ2-1
D: -
V: TRBV2
CDR3: CASSVQGSGYNEQFF
DNA: TGTGCCAGCAGTGTTCAGGGGTCGGGTTACAATGAGCAGTTCTTC

size: -
J: TRBJ2-7
D: TRBD1
V: TRBV27
CDR3: CASSAVQGSYEQYF
DNA: TGTGCCAGCAGTGCCGTACAGGGGTCCTACGAGCAGTACTTC

size: -
J: TRBJ2-3
D: TRBD2
V: TRBV5-1
CDR3: CAGSLGLAGGTDTQYF
DNA: TGCGCCGGCAGCTTGGGACTAGCGGGGGGCACAGATACGCAGTATTTT

size: -
J: TRBJ2-3
D: TRBD2
V: TRBV9
CDR3: CASSPRGAGGTDTQYF
DNA: TGTGCCAGCAGCCCACGAGGAGCGGGGGGCACAGATACGCAGTATTTT

size: -
J: TRBJ1-5
D: -
V: TRBV27
CDR3: CASSLSGGTNQPQHF
DNA: TGTGCCAGCAGTTTATCGGGCGGTACCAATCAGCCCCAGCATTTT

size: -
J: TRBJ2-5
D: TRBD2
V: TRBV6-1
CDR3: CASSDGLAVWSQETQYF
DNA: TGTGCCAGCAGTGACGGACTAGCGGTATGGTCCCAAGAGACCCAGTACTTC

size: -
J: TRBJ1-6
D: -
V: TRBV12-3/TRBV12-4
CDR3: CASSPQGDSPLHF
DNA: TGTGCCAGCAGTCCACAGGGTGATTCACCCCTCCACTTT

size: -
J: TRBJ2-1
D: TRBD1
V: TRBV18
CDR3: CASSPPGQGSEQFF
DNA: TGTGCCAGCTCCCCGCCGGGACAGGGCTCTGAGCAGTTCTTC